Presented here are 29 T cell receptor beta chains from one specimen sequenced in a study of beta chain features in type 1 diabetes. Reverse transcribing all isolated RNA meant expressed TCRB transcripts were sequenced. The repertoire was sequenced with immunoSEQ multiplex PCR; TCRdb's copy has only in-frame clones and lacks some. Of 160,000 or so clones listed, 8.5% to 10% are singletons. Whole-study findings and limits: Shorter TCRB CDR3s, moderately but significantly so, were found in Type 1 diabetes patients in all four CD4+ subsets.

No cognate antigen is known for these TCRs. Sequenced input: central memory CD4+ T cells from blood. These receptors were obtained from a woman aged 25 to 45 with type 1 diabetes.

This clone was seen just once. The chain joins TRBV15 to TRBJ1-4; tentative D call: TRBD1 (6 bases). The CDR3 spans 16 residues. Germline CDR1 reads LNHNV; CDR2 reads YYDKDF (reference sequence). Trimming shortened V by 3 bases and J by 8 bases, and 19 bases separated the two germline ends. This CDR3 is CATSSTGTDGWEKLFF. The CDR3 nucleotides are TGTGCCACCAGCAGCACAGGGACGGACGGATGGGAAAAACTGTTTTTT.

This sequence joins TRBV11-3 and TRBJ2-6, with D perhaps TRBD2 (5 bases). Deletions cut 5 bases from V and 0 bases from J, with 8 bases between. The CDR3 spans 15 residues. Germline values: CDR1 SGHNT, CDR2 YENEEA. CDR3 sequence: CASSQLASGANVLTF. In DNA, the CDR3 is TGTGCCAGCAGCCAGCTAGCCTCTGGGGCCAACGTCCTGACTTTC.

This clone showed up just a few times. This chain uses TRBV10-1 with TRBJ1-1; possibly TRBD1 for D (6 bases). The CDR3 has 12 residues. Trimming left V 5 bases short and J 7 bases short, with 11 bases between. Germline V CDR1 and CDR2: WNHNN, SYGVQD (reference sequence). The CDR3 region is CASSNRVGEAFF. In nucleotides, the CDR3 is TGCGCCAGCAGTAACAGGGTCGGTGAAGCTTTCTTT.

This clone has only a few counts. CDR3 DNA: TGTGCCAGCAGCCGGGGACTAGGTTACAATGAGCAGTTCTTC. Translation gives CASSRGLGYNEQFF. The gene calls are TRBV7-2 and TRBJ2-1, with TRBD2 matching 8 bases. Germline assignment: CDR1 SGHTA and CDR2 FQGNSA. Trimming took 5 bases from V and 4 from J; bases not matched to a gene: 4. This CDR3 contains 14 residues.

Points on this clone: Other DNA variants within this sample encode the same CDR3. The chain links TRBV13 to TRBJ2-1; 13 nucleotides agree with TRBD2. The CDR3 is 14 residues long. With 8 bases clipped from V and 8 bases from J, the junction kept 6 bases outside the gene matches. Germline V gives CDR1 PRHDT, CDR2 FYEKMQ (reference sequence). DNA of the CDR3: TGTGCCAGCCGAGGACTAGCGGGAGTTGATGAGCAGTTCTTC. Translation: CASRGLAGVDEQFF.

The chain is built from TRBV19 and TRBJ2-1; 11 nucleotides line up with TRBD2. The trim removed 7 bases at V and 1 base at J, leaving 3 bases unmatched. Germline CDR1 reads LNHDA; CDR2 reads SQIVND (reference sequence). The length of the CDR3 is 15 residues. In DNA, the CDR3 is TGTGCCAGTACCCCTAGCGGGGGGTCCTACAATGAGCAGTTCTTC. As protein: CASTPSGGSYNEQFF.

This clone was counted between two and nine times. The CDR3 is CSAGTPNQPQHF. For the CDR3, the DNA is TGCAGCGCCGGGACACCAAATCAGCCCCAGCATTTT. V and J are TRBV29-1 and TRBJ1-5, with D perhaps matching TRBD1 (6 bases). V dropped 7 bases and J dropped 4 bases, with 11 bases sitting between them. Germline CDR1 and CDR2: SQVTM and ANQGSEA. CDR3 length: 12 amino acids.

The rearrangement joins TRBV7-3 to TRBJ2-5; the D is unclear. The V gene lost 2 bases and the J gene lost 5 bases, with 9 bases spanning the gap. This CDR3 has 13 amino acids. In germline, CDR1 is SGHTA, CDR2 FQGTGA. CDR3 nucleotides: TGTGCCAGCAGCTTAGGCGACGGGGAGACCCAGTACTTC. This gives the protein CASSLGDGETQYF. Drawing the rest from reference TRBV7-3 and TRBJ2-5, the complete variable domain is GAGVSQTPSNKVTEKGKYVELRCDPISGHTALYWYRQSLGQGPEFLIYFQGTGAADDSGLPNDRFFAVRPEGSVSTLKIQRTERGDSAVYLCASSLGDGETQYFGPGTRLLVL.

Turning to this clone: Other DNA sequences within the sample encode an identical CDR3. CDR3 sequence: CASSQAAGGQETQYF. As DNA, the CDR3 is TGCGCCAGCAGCCAAGCGGCGGGAGGGCAAGAGACCCAGTACTTC. This rearrangement joins TRBV4-1 to TRBJ2-5; 9 positions match TRBD2. This CDR3 region has 15 residues. V was pared by 1 base and J by 2 bases, with 2 bases of the junction left unmatched. Germline loops: CDR1 MGHRA, CDR2 YSYEKL.

There are many counts of this clone. The chain employs TRBV19 and TRBJ2-4; 7 bases fit TRBD1. The CDR3 runs 12 residues. J gave up 12 bases and V 5 bases, and 7 bases lay outside the gene matches. CDR1 and CDR2 (germline): LNHDA, SQIVND (reference sequence). CDR3 amino acids: CASSARDSYQYF. Written as DNA, the CDR3 is TGTGCCAGTAGTGCTCGGGACAGTTATCAGTACTTC.

This clone has a handful of counts. The rearrangement uses TRBV19 and TRBJ2-6, with D unclear. The CDR3 covers 19 residues. V was cut by 3 bases and J by 0 bases, with 18 bases left in between. Germline CDR1 LNHDA, CDR2 SQIVND (reference sequence). The CDR3 protein is CASSIRGRLHLSGANVLTF. The CDR3 coding sequence is TGTGCCAGTAGTATCCGAGGTCGGCTGCACCTCTCTGGGGCCAACGTCCTGACTTTC.

This rearrangement joins TRBV6-5 to TRBJ2-3; TRBD1 is a possible D gene (6 bases). The germline V gene encodes CDR1 MNHEY and CDR2 SVGAGI. The CDR3 has 15 amino acids. Trimming took off 5 bases at V and 2 bases at J, with 14 bases between the two ends. The CDR3 bases are TGTGCCAGCAGTCCCCAGGGGTCCCTCACAGATACGCAGTATTTT. This encodes CASSPQGSLTDTQYF.

J is TRBJ2-2 and V is TRBV28; the D gene is possibly TRBD1 (6 bases). This CDR3 is 15 amino acids long. V shed 6 bases and J shed 3 bases, with 14 bases lying between them. In germline, CDR1 is MDHEN, CDR2 SYDVKM. The CDR3 spells CASRFTGFYTGELFF. For the CDR3, the DNA is TGTGCCAGCAGATTCACAGGGTTCTACACCGGGGAGCTGTTTTTT.

The rearrangement links TRBV4-2 to TRBJ1-1, with D unclear. There are 12 residues in the CDR3. V lost 1 base and J 7 bases, leaving 7 bases between the germline ends. Germline V gives CDR1 LGHNA, CDR2 YNFKEQ. CDR3 nucleotides: TGTGCCAGCAGCCAAGTCTCGGGTGAAGCTTTCTTT. Amino acids: CASSQVSGEAFF.

This chain joins TRBV10-3 and TRBJ1-3, with TRBD1 identical over 7 bases. With 6 bases clipped from V and 3 bases from J, the junction kept 5 bases outside the gene matches. The germline V gene encodes CDR1 ENHRY and CDR2 SYGVKD. The CDR3 contains 14 residues. In nucleotides, the CDR3 is TGTGCCATCAGCGCGACAGGGAGTGGAAACACCATATATTTT. It codes for CAISATGSGNTIYF.

V is TRBV7-9 and J is TRBJ2-7, with D maybe TRBD1 (5 bases). Trimming removed 1 base from V and 3 bases from J, with 19 bases in between. CDR3 length: 17 residues. Germline values: CDR1 SEHNR, CDR2 FQNEAQ (reference sequence). The CDR3 nucleotides are TGTGCCAGCAGCTTAGTGGGAAAGGTCCAGGGCGACTACGAGCAGTACTTC. Its protein is CASSLVGKVQGDYEQYF.

The V call is TRBV27, the J call TRBJ2-1; possibly TRBD1 for D (5 bases). Between the trimmed V and J ends, which lost 0 bases and 9 bases, there was a span of 15 bases. The CDR3 covers 15 residues. The germline gives CDR1 MNHEY, CDR2 SMNVEV (reference sequence). CDR3 residues: CASSLSARWGSEQFF. The CDR3 coding sequence is TGTGCCAGCAGTTTATCGGCTAGGTGGGGCAGTGAGCAGTTCTTC.

This clone was seen repeatedly, ten times or more. The chain recombines TRBV28 with TRBJ1-2, with TRBD1 as a possible D gene (5 bases). The V end lost 5 bases, the J end lost 8 bases, and 15 bases lay between the germline ends. The CDR3 runs 13 residues. Germline V gene lookup returns CDR1 MDHEN and CDR2 SYDVKM. DNA of the CDR3: TGTGCCAGCAGTCCCGGGACTCCCGGAGGCTACACCTTC. Its translation is CASSPGTPGGYTF.

The chain uses TRBV6-5 and TRBJ2-1; 8 nucleotides agree with TRBD2. The ends lost 0 bases at V and 9 bases at J; junction bases unmatched: 10. The CDR3 extends over 16 amino acids. The germline V gene has CDR1 MNHEY and CDR2 SVGAGI. CDR3 coding DNA: TGTGCCAGCAGTTACTCCGCCCCGGGACTAGTCATTGAGCAGTTCTTC. Its protein product is CASSYSAPGLVIEQFF.

This clone occurred many times. This chain joins TRBV14 and TRBJ2-5; 7 positions match TRBD2. CDR3 size: 14 residues. After removal of 0 bases from V and 4 bases from J, the junction contained 2 bases not matched to a gene. Germline V lookup: CDR1 SGHDN, CDR2 FVKESK. CDR3 in amino acids: CASSQDSGGETQYF. The CDR3 bases are TGTGCCAGCAGCCAAGATTCGGGGGGAGAGACCCAGTACTTC.

This clone was counted only a few times. The gene calls are TRBV5-6 and TRBJ2-2; maybe TRBD2 (5 bases). Trimming pared 1 base from V and 6 bases from J, leaving 13 bases between. Germline V gene lookup returns CDR1 SGHDT and CDR2 YYEEEE. This CDR3 has 15 residues. CDR3 in DNA: TGTGCCAGCAGCTTGTTTACGGGGAGTGCCGGGGAGCTGTTTTTT. Encoded protein: CASSLFTGSAGELFF.

This clone has ten or more counts. This chain links TRBV7-9 with TRBJ2-3; TRBD2 matches at 14 bases. The V segment lost 10 bases and the J segment 10 bases; nucleotides outside the gene matches: 13. CDR1 and CDR2 (germline): SEHNR, FQNEAQ (reference sequence). The CDR3 sequence is 15 residues long. The CDR3 reads CATSPTSGRGEAQYF. The CDR3 DNA sequence: TGTGCCACCTCCCCGACTAGCGGGAGGGGTGAGGCGCAGTATTTT.

J is TRBJ1-3 and V is TRBV18; 7 bases map to TRBD1. V shed 3 bases and J 0 bases; nucleotides not matched to a gene: 5. CDR1 is KGHSH, CDR2 LQKENI, per germline. The CDR3 is 16 amino acids. The CDR3 DNA sequence: TGTGCCAGCTCACCGCGGCAGGGGGACTCTGGAAACACCATATATTTT. Its protein is CASSPRQGDSGNTIYF.

In its sample, this clone was seen a few times. The rearrangement uses TRBV10-3 and TRBJ1-2; D ambiguous. This CDR3 spans 12 amino acids. V shed 2 bases and J shed 2 bases, with 3 bases lying between them. CDR1 and CDR2 (germline): ENHRY, SYGVKD. CDR3 amino acids: CAISEQNYGYTF. CDR3 DNA sequence: TGTGCCATCAGTGAGCAGAACTATGGCTACACCTTC.

This clone showed up just a few times. The genes are TRBV11-1 and TRBJ2-3; no clear D. This CDR3 has 12 residues. Germline V gene lookup returns CDR1 SGHAT and CDR2 FQDESV (reference sequence). V was trimmed by 4 bases and J by 4 bases, leaving 6 bases between them. The CDR3 DNA reads as TGTGCCAGCAGCTCCGTTTCAGATACGCAGTATTTT. As protein: CASSSVSDTQYF.

The rearrangement uses TRBV30 and TRBJ1-5; 8 bases match TRBD1. The germline V gene has CDR1 GTSNPN and CDR2 SVGIG (reference sequence). Trimming cost V 2 bases and J 8 bases; bases outside gene matches: 5. This CDR3 is built from 13 residues. The chain's CDR3 is CAWSRQGTEPQHF. CDR3 nucleotides: TGTGCCTGGAGTAGACAGGGGACGGAGCCCCAGCATTTT.

This clone is termed medium-sized (0.01 to 0.1%). The V and J genes are TRBV30 and TRBJ1-4; D ambiguous. Germline V CDR1 and CDR2: GTSNPN, SVGIG (reference sequence). The germline V and J ends were trimmed by 5 bases and 7 bases, with 17 bases remaining between them. CDR3 length: 14 amino acids. CDR3 loop: CAWDASAGGEKLFF. In nucleotides, the CDR3 is TGTGCCTGGGACGCCAGTGCCGGAGGTGAAAAACTGTTTTTT.

The chain has TRBV18 and TRBJ1-1; maybe TRBD1 (5 bases). V was clipped by 6 bases and J by 5 bases, with 16 bases between them. The CDR3 is 14 amino acids. CDR1 and CDR2 from the germline V gene are KGHSH and LQKENI. DNA of the CDR3: TGTGCCAGCTCGCAGGATCAGGGTAGGACTGAAGCTTTCTTT. Translating gives CASSQDQGRTEAFF.

The chain is built from TRBV5-1 and TRBJ2-1; 8 nucleotides match TRBD2. Germline CDR1 is SGHRS and CDR2 is YFSETQ. The J segment lost 4 bases and the V segment lost 5 bases, leaving 8 bases of the junction unmatched. The CDR3 consists of 15 residues. CDR3 sequence: CASRETGGNYNEQFF. DNA of the CDR3: TGCGCCAGCAGGGAGACGGGGGGGAATTACAATGAGCAGTTCTTC.